The 20 T cell receptor beta chains below all came from one sample that was sequenced in a study of T cell responses to AZD1222 COVID-19 vaccine. The table came from immunoSEQ multiplex PCR; TCRdb's copy has only in-frame clones and leaves some out. The top ten hold roughly 21% of the sample, which has roughly 79,000 clones, approximately 82% seen once. Sequencing was performed on peripheral blood, taken on day 0 of AZD1222 vaccination. These receptors all come from an adult in good health.

J is TRBJ2-7 and V is TRBV10-1; possible D gene TRBD2, 5 bases. CDR3 length: 13 residues. Trimming cost V 6 bases and J 3 bases, with 12 bases left between them. Per the germline V gene, CDR1 is WNHNN and CDR2 is SYGVQD (reference sequence). CDR3 DNA: TGCGCCAGCAGCTCCGGACTCAACTACGAGCAGTACTTC. It translates to CASSSGLNYEQYF.

The chain employs TRBV28 and TRBJ1-2, with D possibly TRBD1 on 5 matching bases. V was shortened by 3 bases and J by 7 bases, with 9 bases between the two germline ends. Germline CDR1 and CDR2: MDHEN and SYDVKM. The CDR3 covers 12 residues. The DNA for the CDR3 is TGTGCCAGCAGTTTCAAGGGGTCTGGCTACACCTTC. Residues: CASSFKGSGYTF.

This chain uses TRBV3-1 (or the pseudogene TRBV3-2) with TRBJ1-6; D may be TRBD1 (5 bases). There are 16 residues in the CDR3. Germline CDR1 reads LGHDT; CDR2 reads YNNKEL (reference sequence). Trimming shortened V by 0 bases and J by 5 bases, and 11 bases separated the two germline ends. The CDR3 reads CASSQDSGVDNSPLHF. As DNA, the CDR3 is TGTGCCAGCAGCCAAGATTCGGGGGTGGATAATTCACCCCTCCACTTT.

The chain has TRBV9 and TRBJ2-5, with D possibly being TRBD1 (6 bases). The CDR3 has 14 residues. Germline V gene lookup returns CDR1 SGDLS and CDR2 YYNGEE. V was pared by 4 bases and J by 1 base, with 11 bases between. CDR3 sequence reads: CASSPGQIQETQYF. As DNA, the CDR3 is TGTGCCAGCAGCCCCGGACAGATCCAAGAGACCCAGTACTTC.

The CDR3 reads CASSAQLAGPYEQYF. In nucleotides, the CDR3 is TGTGCCAGCTCCGCGCAGCTAGCGGGACCCTACGAGCAGTACTTC. The chain combines TRBV7-9 with TRBJ2-7; 9 bases match TRBD2. V dropped 8 bases and J dropped 2; count of bases not matched to a gene: 10. The CDR3 is 15 residues long. Per germline, CDR1 SEHNR and CDR2 FQNEAQ (reference sequence).

The chain has TRBV14 and TRBJ1-4; D gene ambiguous. This CDR3 contains 15 residues. The V end lost 1 base, the J end lost 8 bases, and 14 bases lay between the germline ends. CDR1 SGHDN and CDR2 FVKESK come from the germline V gene. CDR3 DNA sequence: TGTGCCAGCAGCCAAGTAGGCGTAAATAGGGAAAAACTGTTTTTT. Translated, it gives CASSQVGVNREKLFF. Full variable domain (outside the CDR3, taken from reference TRBV14 and TRBJ1-4): EAGVTQFPSHSVIEKGQTVTLRCDPISGHDNLYWYRRVMGKEIKFLLHFVKESKQDESGMPNNRFLAERTGGTYSTLKVQPAELEDSGVYFCASSQVGVNREKLFFGSGTQLSVL.

This chain links TRBV18 with TRBJ2-7, with 8 bases lining up with TRBD1. V shed 5 bases and J 5 bases; nucleotides not matched to a gene: 5. Germline CDR1 KGHSH, CDR2 LQKENI. This CDR3 contains 13 residues. The CDR3 protein is CASSATGDHEQYF. DNA for the CDR3: TGTGCCAGCTCAGCGACAGGGGACCACGAGCAGTACTTC.

The chain has TRBV5-3 and TRBJ1-6, with 9 nucleotides matching TRBD1. TRBV5-3 is placed among ORFs of uncertain function. Trimming at V came to 2 bases and at J to 5 bases, leaving 14 bases not matched to a gene. The CDR3 runs to 19 residues. The CDR3 loop reads CARSFVPGQGSSHNSPLHF. As DNA, the CDR3 is TGTGCCAGAAGCTTCGTCCCGGGACAGGGATCGAGCCATAATTCACCCCTCCACTTT.

The V call is TRBV11-2, the J call TRBJ1-5; D unclear. CDR3 length: 13 amino acids. The V gene's germline CDR1 is SGHAT and CDR2 FQNNGV. V was trimmed by 2 bases and J by 3 bases, leaving 5 bases between them. CDR3 sequence: CASSLRNNQPQHF. In nucleotides, the CDR3 is TGTGCCAGCAGCTTACGGAACAATCAGCCCCAGCATTTT. Together with reference TRBV11-2 and TRBJ1-5, the CDR3 gives the full variable domain: EAGVAQSPRYKIIEKRQSVAFWCNPISGHATLYWYQQILGQGPKLLIQFQNNGVVDDSQLPKDRFSAERLKGVDSTLKIQPAKLEDSAVYLCASSLRNNQPQHFGDGTRLSIL.

The chain is built from TRBV19 and TRBJ1-1; D unclear. V was clipped by 7 bases and J by 4 bases, with 7 bases between them. The germline V gene encodes CDR1 LNHDA and CDR2 SQIVND (reference sequence). The CDR3 is made up of 11 amino acids. In DNA form, the CDR3 reads TGTGCCAGTATCCGGGGCACTGAAGCTTTCTTT. Amino acids: CASIRGTEAFF.

V gene TRBV3-1 (or the pseudogene TRBV3-2) combines with J gene TRBJ2-7, with 9 bases that match TRBD2. V lost 2 bases, J lost 5 bases, and 22 bases stayed unmatched. The CDR3 covers 20 residues. Germline values: CDR1 LGHDT, CDR2 YNNKEL (reference sequence). Here the CDR3 reads CASSQRLAGSGWGHTDEQYF. The DNA of the CDR3 is TGTGCCAGCAGCCAAAGGCTAGCGGGATCAGGATGGGGGCATACGGACGAGCAGTACTTC.

The J gene is TRBJ1-2, the V gene TRBV19; 9 bases map to TRBD1. The V segment lost 4 bases and the J segment 7 bases; nucleotides outside the gene matches: 10. Germline assignment: CDR1 LNHDA and CDR2 SQIVND (reference sequence). CDR3 size: 15 residues. CDR3 coding DNA: TGTGCCAGTAGTACGCTCCGGACAGGGGACAGTGGCTACACCTTC. The encoded protein is CASSTLRTGDSGYTF.

This chain links TRBV14 with TRBJ2-7; D is uncertain. Germline-derived CDR1 and CDR2 are SGHDN and FVKESK. The length of the CDR3 is 13 residues. The germline V and J ends were trimmed by 4 bases and 4 bases, with 11 bases remaining between them. The CDR3, as DNA: TGTGCCAGCAGCCTGATCCACGGATACGAGCAGTACTTC. Translation: CASSLIHGYEQYF.

V gene TRBV9 combines with J gene TRBJ2-2; either TRBD1 or TRBD2 may supply D (6 bases each). The V gene's germline CDR1 is SGDLS and CDR2 YYNGEE. Trimming removed 4 bases at V and 5 bases at J, with 30 bases between. There are 20 residues in the CDR3. The CDR3 DNA reads as TGTGCCAGCAGCACCCGGAGGGCTCTAGTATACAAGGGGGTAACCGGGGAGCTGTTTTTT. Its translation is CASSTRRALVYKGVTGELFF.

This clone came up a few times. J is TRBJ2-2 and V is TRBV19, with TRBD1 identical over 7 bases. With 5 bases clipped from V and 4 bases from J, the junction kept 7 bases outside the gene matches. This CDR3 region has 15 residues. Germline CDR1 LNHDA, CDR2 SQIVND (reference sequence). DNA for the CDR3: TGTGCCAGTAGTGAACAGGGGTTAGGCACCGGGGAGCTGTTTTTT. Amino acids: CASSEQGLGTGELFF.

The chain recombines TRBV4-1 with TRBJ1-2, with a possible D match to TRBD1 (5 bases). Germline-derived CDR1 and CDR2 are MGHRA and YSYEKL. CDR3 length equals 16 residues. Deletions cut 4 bases from V and 8 bases from J, with 23 bases between. The CDR3 DNA is TGCGCCAGCAGCCCCAGGAACGGGATCAGGGTTCAAGGCTACACCTTC. This gives the protein CASSPRNGIRVQGYTF.

This sequence joins TRBV7-2 and TRBJ2-5; perhaps TRBD2 as D (5 bases). Trimming pared 2 bases from V and 5 bases from J, leaving 12 bases between. Germline V lookup: CDR1 SGHTA, CDR2 FQGNSA. The CDR3 length is 14 residues. The DNA for the CDR3 is TGTGCCAGCAGCTTAATGTCGGGGAAGGAGACCCAGTACTTC. Translation gives CASSLMSGKETQYF. Complete variable domain (other parts from reference TRBV7-2 and TRBJ2-5): GAGVSQSPSNKVTEKGKDVELRCDPISGHTALYWYRQSLGQGLEFLIYFQGNSAPDKSGLPSDRFSAERTGGSVSTLTIQRTQQEDSAVYLCASSLMSGKETQYFGPGTRLLVL.

Here the CDR3 DNA reads TGTGCCAGCAGCCAAGAAGGGACTAGCTCCTACGAGCAGTACTTC. It specifies CASSQEGTSSYEQYF. The gene calls are TRBV4-2 and TRBJ2-7, with 8 positions matching TRBD2. The J segment lost 0 bases and the V segment lost 0 bases, leaving 1 base of the junction unmatched. Germline V gene lookup returns CDR1 LGHNA and CDR2 YNFKEQ. This CDR3 is built from 15 residues.

This clone has more than one count but fewer than ten. V usage is TRBV28 and J usage is TRBJ1-1, with a weak D call TRBD1 (5 bases). The V end was cut by 4 bases, the J end by 1 base, with 13 bases between. The CDR3 covers 15 residues. Germline loops: CDR1 MDHEN, CDR2 SYDVKM. The DNA for the CDR3 is TGTGCCAGCAGTTCAAGGGGAGCTCCGAACACTGAAGCTTTCTTT. This gives the protein CASSSRGAPNTEAFF.

In this sample, this clone turned up once. The rearrangement uses TRBV28 and TRBJ2-7; D is unresolved. The germline V gene has CDR1 MDHEN and CDR2 SYDVKM. The CDR3 consists of 15 residues. Trimming left V 5 bases short and J 0 bases short, with 14 bases between. The CDR3: CASSLNRWGSYEQYF. The CDR3 DNA reads as TGTGCCAGCAGTCTCAACCGTTGGGGCTCCTACGAGCAGTACTTC.